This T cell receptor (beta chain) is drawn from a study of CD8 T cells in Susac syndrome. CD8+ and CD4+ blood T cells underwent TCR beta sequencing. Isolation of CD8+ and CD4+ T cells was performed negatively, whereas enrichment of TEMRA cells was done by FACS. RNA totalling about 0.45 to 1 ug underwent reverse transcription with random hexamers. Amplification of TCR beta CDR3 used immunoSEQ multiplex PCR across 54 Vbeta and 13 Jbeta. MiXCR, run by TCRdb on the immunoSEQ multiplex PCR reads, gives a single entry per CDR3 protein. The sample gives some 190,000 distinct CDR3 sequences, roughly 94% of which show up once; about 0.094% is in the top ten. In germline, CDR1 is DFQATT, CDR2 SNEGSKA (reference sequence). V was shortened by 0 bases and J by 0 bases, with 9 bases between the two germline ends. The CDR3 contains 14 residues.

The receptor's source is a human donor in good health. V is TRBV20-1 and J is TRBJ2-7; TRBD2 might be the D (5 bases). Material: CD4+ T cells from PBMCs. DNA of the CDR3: TGCAGTGCTAGAGATCCCCGGGGCTCCTACGAGCAGTACGTC. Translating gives CSARDPRGSYEQYV.